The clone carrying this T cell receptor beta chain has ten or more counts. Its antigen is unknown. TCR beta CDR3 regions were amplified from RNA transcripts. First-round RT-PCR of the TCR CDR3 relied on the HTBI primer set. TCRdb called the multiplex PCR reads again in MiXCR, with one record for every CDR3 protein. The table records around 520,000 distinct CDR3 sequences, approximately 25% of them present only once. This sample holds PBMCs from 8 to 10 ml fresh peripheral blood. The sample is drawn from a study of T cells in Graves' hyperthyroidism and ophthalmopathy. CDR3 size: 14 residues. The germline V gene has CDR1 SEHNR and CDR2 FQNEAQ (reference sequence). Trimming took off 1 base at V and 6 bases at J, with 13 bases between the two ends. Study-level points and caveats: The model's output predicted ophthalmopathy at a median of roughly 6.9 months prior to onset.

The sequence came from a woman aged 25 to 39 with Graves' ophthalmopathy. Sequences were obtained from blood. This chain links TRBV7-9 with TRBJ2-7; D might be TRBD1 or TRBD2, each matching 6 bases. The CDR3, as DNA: TGTGCCAGCAGCTTAGGGGGGGCGCGTTCCGAGCAGTACTTC. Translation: CASSLGGARSEQYF.